Listed here are 25 T cell receptor beta chains from one sample, sequenced in a study of blood T cells in healthy people across ages (dated by TCRdb to about 2015). Library preparation employed 5' RACE. Sequencer: Illumina HiSeq 2500. A second roughly 6 to 12 cycle PCR used a sample-barcoded 5' primer and a J-beta primer mix. TCRdb took the public reads, trimmed them with fastp at Q25, ran MiXCR for clone calling and kept in-frame beta chains. Every CDR3 protein is listed once, alongside the most common genes and DNA of its rows. Within this sample are over 1,500,000 distinct CDR3 sequences, with around 50% of them counted one time only. The ten largest make up roughly 2% of the sample. The material sequenced was blood. The receptors stem from a woman aged 40 to 50 in good health.

The rearrangement links TRBV11-2 to TRBJ1-6; no clear D. Trimming stripped 1 base from V and 6 bases from J, with 7 bases between. Per the germline V gene, CDR1 is SGHAT and CDR2 is FQNNGV. The CDR3 loop spans 14 amino acids. CDR3 sequence reads: CASSLATRNSPLHF. The CDR3 DNA follows: TGTGCCAGCAGCTTAGCGACCCGTAATTCACCCCTCCACTTT.

The chain carries TRBV27 and TRBJ1-2; no definite D call. The CDR3 runs 15 residues. V was cut by 0 bases and J by 3 bases, with 11 bases left in between. The germline gives CDR1 MNHEY, CDR2 SMNVEV (reference sequence). The CDR3 region has the DNA TGTGCCAGCAGTTTATCGGGGAGTATCCACTATGGCTACACCTTC. Its translation: CASSLSGSIHYGYTF.

This sequence joins TRBV11-1 and TRBJ2-3; D not resolved. CDR3 length: 15 amino acids. V lost 2 bases and J lost 2, with 11 bases in between. CDR1 is SGHAT and CDR2 is FQDESV in the germline V gene (reference sequence). Written as DNA, the CDR3 is TGTGCCAGCAGCTTACGGCCGGCTGCCACAGATACGCAGTATTTT. This codes for CASSLRPAATDTQYF.

This clonotype appeared once. V is TRBV7-2 and J is TRBJ2-7; 8 bases agree with TRBD2. Germline lookup yields CDR1 SGHTA and CDR2 FQGNSA. With V trimmed by 2 bases and J by 6 bases, 6 bases remained unmatched. This CDR3 contains 14 residues. The CDR3 DNA follows: TGTGCCAGCAGCTTATTACCGGGAGGGGGCGAGCAGTACTTC. Its protein is CASSLLPGGGEQYF.

The chain is built from TRBV12-3 or TRBV12-4 and TRBJ1-2; D call uncertain. V lost 6 bases, J lost 8 bases, and 16 bases lay in between. The CDR3 runs to 13 residues. CDR3 bases: TGTGCCAGCAGAGAGACACGAACCCGGGGCTACACCTTC. It encodes CASRETRTRGYTF.

CDR3 coding DNA: TGCGCCAGCAGCCAAGAAAGCACCCGAAGTACGCAGTATTTT. Encoded protein: CASSQESTRSTQYF. The chain carries TRBV4-1 and TRBJ2-3, with D unclear. Germline V gene lookup returns CDR1 MGHRA and CDR2 YSYEKL. Trimming took 0 bases from V and 8 from J, leaving 12 bases between them. There are 14 residues in the CDR3.

The table lists this clonotype with a few counts. This chain links TRBV12-3 or TRBV12-4 with TRBJ1-4; D is unresolved. The V end lost 2 bases, the J end lost 5 bases, and 12 bases lay between the germline ends. The CDR3 is made up of 15 amino acids. The CDR3 nucleotides read TGTGCCAGCAGTTTATTGCCCCGGGCGAATGAAAAACTGTTTTTT. Protein sequence: CASSLLPRANEKLFF.

This sequence joins TRBV12-3 or TRBV12-4 and TRBJ2-4; 10 nucleotides line up with TRBD1. V gave up 3 bases and J gave up 13 bases; unmatched junction bases: 9. The CDR3 is 14 residues long. The CDR3 protein is CASSFSGTGDEQYF. CDR3 in DNA: TGTGCCAGCAGTTTCTCCGGGACAGGGGATGAGCAGTACTTC.

The chain links TRBV28 to TRBJ2-4; 7 positions agree with TRBD1. J lost 3 bases, V lost 2 bases, and 7 bases had no gene match. The CDR3 has 16 amino acids. Per germline, CDR1 MDHEN and CDR2 SYDVKM. In DNA, the CDR3 is TGTGCCAGCAGTTTAATGACAGGGCTATTCAAAAACATTCAGTACTTC. Its protein product is CASSLMTGLFKNIQYF.

This clonotype was seen many times. The V gene is TRBV29-1, the J gene TRBJ1-2; tentatively, D is TRBD1 (5 bases). CDR1 SQVTM and CDR2 ANQGSEA come from the germline V gene. V was shortened by 5 bases and J by 7 bases, with 14 bases between the two germline ends. This CDR3 is built from 12 residues. Here the CDR3 reads CSVSRVSGGYTF. The CDR3 nucleotides read TGCAGCGTTTCCAGGGTATCGGGTGGCTACACCTTC. The full variable domain, rest sourced from reference TRBV29-1 and TRBJ1-2, is SAVISQKPSRDICQRGTSLTIQCQVDSQVTMMFWYRQQPGQSLTLIATANQGSEATYESGFVIDKFPISRPNLTFSTLTVSNMSPEDSSIYLCSVSRVSGGYTFGSGTRLTVV.

The V call is TRBV21-1, the J call TRBJ2-3; the tabulated D call, TRBD2, remains unverified against the DNA. TRBV21-1 is classified as a pseudogene. The length of the CDR3 is 15 residues. This CDR3 reads CASTGLVGVTDTQYF. For the CDR3, the DNA is TGTGCCAGCACAGGACTAGTGGGGGTCACAGATACGCAGTATTTT.

The J gene is TRBJ2-1, the V gene TRBV6-5; D is uncertain. Germline V gene lookup returns CDR1 MNHEY and CDR2 SVGAGI. CDR3 length equals 11 residues. V was cut by 4 bases and J by 10 bases, with 8 bases left in between. This chain's CDR3 is CASSSLKEQFF. In nucleotides, the CDR3 is TGTGCCAGCAGTTCCCTGAAGGAGCAGTTCTTC.

V and J are TRBV6-5 and TRBJ2-1; D gene ambiguous. Per the germline V gene, CDR1 is MNHEY and CDR2 is SVGAGI. The V end lost 6 bases, the J end lost 8 bases, and 17 bases lay between the germline ends. This CDR3 is built from 14 residues. In nucleotides, the CDR3 is TGTGCCAGCAGCCTTGAGACATCTTTGGATGAGCAGTTCTTC. Protein sequence: CASSLETSLDEQFF.

The chain is built from TRBV27 and TRBJ2-5, with 10 bases identical to TRBD2. CDR3 size: 16 residues. V shed 5 bases and J 5 bases; nucleotides not matched to a gene: 11. The V gene's germline CDR1 is MNHEY and CDR2 SMNVEV (reference sequence). CDR3 sequence: CASSPLASSGGETQYF. In DNA, the CDR3 is TGTGCCAGCAGTCCCCTCGCGAGTAGCGGGGGGGAGACCCAGTACTTC.

This clonotype was seen more than once but under ten times. This chain joins TRBV7-2 and TRBJ2-3; D not certain. Looked up from germline, CDR1 is SGHTA and CDR2 is FQGNSA. This CDR3 is built from 15 residues. Trimming cost V 1 base and J 3 bases, with 11 bases left between them. CDR3 sequence reads: CASSLGPAGTDTQYF. The CDR3 DNA reads as TGTGCCAGCAGCTTAGGCCCAGCTGGAACAGATACGCAGTATTTT.

This clonotype occurred a few times. This rearrangement joins TRBV28 to TRBJ2-6; D possibly matches TRBD1 or TRBD2 (5 bases each). The ends were cut back, 5 bases at V and 1 base at J, with 18 bases in the middle. Per germline, CDR1 MDHEN and CDR2 SYDVKM. This CDR3 spans 18 amino acids. DNA of the CDR3: TGTGCCAGCAGTCGGGACCTCCGAGGGTCTTCTGGGGCCAACGTCCTGACTTTC. It yields the protein CASSRDLRGSSGANVLTF.

This clonotype was seen only a few times. The gene calls are TRBV12-3 or TRBV12-4 and TRBJ2-7, with 7 bases that match TRBD2. The CDR3 runs 14 residues. J was trimmed by 6 bases and V by 3 bases; bases with no gene match: 8. CDR3 protein: CASSLGGMRGEQYF. CDR3 bases: TGTGCCAGCAGTTTGGGAGGGATGCGTGGCGAGCAGTACTTC.

This chain connects TRBV6-5 to TRBJ2-4; TRBD1 matches at 7 bases. The CDR3 consists of 15 residues. Germline trimming cut 2 bases from V and 1 base from J; bases unmatched to any gene: 2. CDR1 is MNHEY and CDR2 is SVGAGI in the germline V gene. CDR3 in amino acids: CASSYLTGAKNIQYF. The CDR3 coding sequence is TGTGCCAGCAGTTACCTGACAGGGGCCAAAAACATTCAGTACTTC.

V usage is TRBV7-9 and J usage is TRBJ1-1; perhaps TRBD1 as D (6 bases). This CDR3 region has 13 residues. V was pared by 1 base and J by 9 bases, with 12 bases between. CDR1 SEHNR and CDR2 FQNEAQ come from the germline V gene (reference sequence). This CDR3 reads CASSLEVRGQAFF. DNA for the CDR3: TGTGCCAGCAGCTTAGAGGTCAGGGGACAAGCTTTCTTT.

V is TRBV7-3 and J is TRBJ2-1; TRBD2 aligns across 9 bases. Gene TRBJ2-7 matches the end of the DNA better, so the J call may be wrong. This CDR3 spans 16 amino acids. Germline V lookup: CDR1 SGHTA, CDR2 FQGTGA. CDR3 amino acids: CASSLMRGGSYNEQYF. The CDR3 DNA reads as TGTGCCAGCAGCTTAATGCGGGGGGGCTCCTACAATGAGCAGTACTTC.

The table lists this clonotype with many counts. The genes are TRBV4-3 and TRBJ1-2; 8 bases line up with TRBD1. The trim removed 3 bases at V and 10 bases at J, leaving 10 bases unmatched. Germline values: CDR1 LGHNA, CDR2 YSLEER. This CDR3 has 14 amino acids. DNA of the CDR3: TGCGCCAGCAGCCAGAGCGTTTACAGGGGGGCCTACACCTTC. Amino acids: CASSQSVYRGAYTF.

This clonotype was detected only a few times. The V call is TRBV28, the J call TRBJ2-1; D perhaps matches TRBD1 (6 bases). CDR3 length: 15 amino acids. V was cut by 5 bases and J by 5 bases, with 16 bases left in between. Germline V CDR1 and CDR2: MDHEN, SYDVKM. The CDR3 reads CASSPGTKPDNEQFF. DNA of the CDR3: TGTGCCAGCAGTCCGGGGACAAAACCCGACAATGAGCAGTTCTTC.

This clonotype was seen a handful of times. This chain joins TRBV20-1 and TRBJ2-1, with TRBD2 identical over 8 bases. Germline CDR1 and CDR2: DFQATT and SNEGSKA (reference sequence). V lost 6 bases to trimming and J lost 4 bases; unmatched junction nucleotides: 2. This CDR3 is built from 12 residues. CDR3 protein: CSASSGYNEQFF. The DNA of the CDR3 is TGCAGTGCGTCTAGCGGGTACAATGAGCAGTTCTTC.

CDR3 residues: CASSLSHLREQQYF. The CDR3 DNA reads TGTGCCAGCAGTCTGAGCCACCTCAGGGAGCAGCAGTACTTC. This rearrangement joins TRBV28 to TRBJ2-7; perhaps D is TRBD1 or TRBD2 (5 bases each). The CDR3 length is 14 residues. V lost 5 bases, J lost 8 bases, and 19 bases lay in between. Germline CDR1 reads MDHEN; CDR2 reads SYDVKM.

The chain is built from TRBV10-3 and TRBJ2-1; D uncertain. Germline V gene data show CDR1 as ENHRY and CDR2 as SYGVKD. CDR3 length: 14 amino acids. V lost 8 bases and J 1 base, leaving 12 bases between the germline ends. The CDR3 DNA is TGTGCCATCCGTGCCGAGGTTTCCTACAATGAGCAGTTCTTC. It encodes CAIRAEVSYNEQFF.